The 17 T cell receptor beta chains given below trace back to one sample, sequenced in a study of cytomegalovirus exposure and HLA in healthy donors. It was with 60 Vbeta and 13 Jbeta primers that the PCR ran. Profiling relied on immunoSEQ multiplex PCR, and the TCRdb table lists in-frame clones only, not all of them. The repertoire includes around 95,000 clones, approximately 76% of them detected once, and about 9.5% sits in the top ten. Sequencing input: PBMCs. Every receptor here comes from a man under 40 in good health and CMV-seropositive.

The V call is TRBV4-2, the J call TRBJ2-1; 10 nucleotides match TRBD2. J lost 3 bases, V lost 4 bases, and 9 bases had no gene match. Germline-derived CDR1 and CDR2 are LGHNA and YNFKEQ. This CDR3 is built from 17 residues. CDR3 DNA: TGTGCCAGCAGCCGCCTTATAGCGGGGGGCTTCTACAATGAGCAGTTCTTC. It is translated as CASSRLIAGGFYNEQFF.

The gene calls are TRBV19 and TRBJ1-1; D is ambiguous. Trimming left V 3 bases short and J 1 base short, with 9 bases between. The CDR3 spans 14 residues. Germline loops: CDR1 LNHDA, CDR2 SQIVND (reference sequence). In DNA form, the CDR3 reads TGTGCCAGTAGTATTTTCGGGAGGAACACTGAAGCTTTCTTT. It translates to CASSIFGRNTEAFF.

This clone has just a few counts. This chain joins TRBV6-4 and TRBJ2-2; a weak D match, TRBD2 (6 bases). The length of the CDR3 is 15 residues. Trimming removed 4 bases at V and 1 base at J, with 10 bases between. Per germline, CDR1 MRHNA and CDR2 SNTAGT. The CDR3: CASSVGGVNTGELFF. CDR3 nucleotides: TGTGCCAGCAGTGTAGGCGGGGTGAACACCGGGGAGCTGTTTTTT.

The chain combines TRBV13 with TRBJ2-2; a possible D gene is TRBD1 (6 bases). The ends were cut back, 1 base at V and 4 bases at J, with 16 bases in the middle. CDR1 and CDR2 from the germline V gene are PRHDT and FYEKMQ (reference sequence). The CDR3 is made up of 17 amino acids. This CDR3 reads CASSLAGQGTLTGELFF. The CDR3 DNA sequence: TGTGCCAGCAGCTTAGCCGGCCAGGGGACCCTCACCGGGGAGCTGTTTTTT.

The chain has TRBV4-1 and TRBJ1-5; D is ambiguous. Germline CDR1 is MGHRA and CDR2 is YSYEKL. The ends were cut back, 0 bases at V and 5 bases at J, with 5 bases in the middle. The length of the CDR3 is 13 residues. The CDR3 coding sequence is TGCGCCAGCAGCCAAGACAGGTATCAGCCCCAGCATTTT. It encodes CASSQDRYQPQHF.

The chain has TRBV19 and TRBJ1-1, with 7 positions matching TRBD1. The CDR3 is made up of 14 amino acids. V lost 4 bases, J lost 7 bases, and 9 bases stayed unmatched. Germline V gene data show CDR1 as LNHDA and CDR2 as SQIVND (reference sequence). This CDR3 is CASSTLGQPVEAFF. The CDR3 nucleotides read TGTGCCAGTAGTACTTTGGGACAGCCCGTTGAAGCTTTCTTT.

The chain couples TRBV10-1 to TRBJ2-2; possible D gene TRBD2, 7 bases. Germline CDR1 is WNHNN and CDR2 is SYGVQD (reference sequence). V was clipped by 8 bases and J by 3 bases, with 22 bases between them. The CDR3 consists of 17 residues. This CDR3 is CASPGCGGGRYTGELFF. For the CDR3, the DNA is TGCGCCAGCCCCGGTTGTGGGGGGGGCCGTTACACCGGGGAGCTGTTTTTT.

CDR3 sequence: CASSPGTLHTDTQYF. The CDR3 DNA sequence: TGTGCCAGCTCACCAGGGACACTTCACACAGATACGCAGTATTTT. The chain uses TRBV18 and TRBJ2-3, with D maybe TRBD1 (6 bases). Germline CDR1 and CDR2: KGHSH and LQKENI. The CDR3 runs 15 residues. V was clipped by 2 bases and J by 2 bases, with 11 bases between them.

The chain employs TRBV5-4 and TRBJ2-2; TRBD2 is a possible D gene (7 bases). The ends were cut back, 0 bases at V and 9 bases at J, with 18 bases in the middle. The germline gives CDR1 SGHNT, CDR2 YYREEE (reference sequence). The CDR3 consists of 16 residues. The DNA of the CDR3 is TGTGCCAGCAGCTTGGGAGGGGGGGCTAGTTTCCGGGAGCTGTTTTTT. Its protein product is CASSLGGGASFRELFF.

Here the CDR3 DNA reads TGTGCCACCGGAGACACCGGGGAGCTGTTTTTT. This encodes CATGDTGELFF. The rearrangement joins TRBV15 to TRBJ2-2; D unresolved. Germline values: CDR1 LNHNV, CDR2 YYDKDF (reference sequence). This CDR3 spans 11 amino acids. The germline V and J ends were trimmed by 8 bases and 3 bases, with 4 bases remaining between them.

Of note for this clone: One end of the junction does not line up with germline, which may come from a read error. The chain is built from TRBV7-9 and TRBJ2-7; D is perhaps TRBD1 (6 bases). CDR1 SEHNR and CDR2 FQNEAQ come from the germline V gene (reference sequence). The CDR3 length is 14 residues. CDR3 amino acids: CSSSFRDIPYEQYF. The CDR3 DNA sequence: TGTTCCAGCAGCTTCCGGGACATTCCCTACGAGCAGTACTTC. Based on the CDR3 plus reference TRBV7-9 and TRBJ2-7, the full variable domain is DTGVSQNPRHKITKRGQNVTFRCDPISEHNRLYWYRQTLGQGPEFLTYFQNEAQLEKSRLLSDRFSAERPKGSFSTLEIQRTEQGDSAMYLCSSSFRDIPYEQYFGPGTRLTVT.

This clone has a handful of counts. V is TRBV6-6 and J is TRBJ2-5; 8 nucleotides line up with TRBD1. Germline loops: CDR1 MNHNY, CDR2 SVGAGI (reference sequence). Unmatched junction bases numbered 7, after V lost 5 bases and J lost 5 bases. This CDR3 is built from 14 residues. In nucleotides, the CDR3 is TGTGCCAGCAGTAACAGGGGGGTCCGGGAGACCCAGTACTTC. Encoded protein: CASSNRGVRETQYF.

This chain joins TRBV15 and TRBJ2-3, with D perhaps matching TRBD1 (5 bases). V was pared by 3 bases and J by 2 bases, with 12 bases between. CDR3 length: 15 amino acids. From germline, CDR1 is LNHNV and CDR2 YYDKDF (reference sequence). The CDR3 DNA follows: TGTGCCACCAGCAGGACAGCTTTTCTCACAGATACGCAGTATTTT. It is translated as CATSRTAFLTDTQYF.

The rearrangement joins TRBV4-1 to TRBJ1-5; TRBD1 might be the D (6 bases). CDR1 and CDR2 (germline): MGHRA, YSYEKL. Trimming left V 1 base short and J 2 bases short, with 15 bases between. This CDR3 has 17 residues. This CDR3 reads CASSQVSRGSGNQPQHF. In nucleotides, the CDR3 is TGCGCCAGCAGCCAAGTAAGTAGGGGGTCTGGCAATCAGCCCCAGCATTTT.

The chain employs TRBV4-1 and TRBJ2-7; no clear D. CDR1 MGHRA and CDR2 YSYEKL come from the germline V gene. The V end lost 1 base, the J end lost 3 bases, and 10 bases lay between the germline ends. CDR3 length equals 14 residues. The DNA of the CDR3 is TGCGCCAGCAGCCAAGGGCATCCAGGCTACGAGCAGTACTTC. Protein: CASSQGHPGYEQYF.

The J gene is TRBJ1-4, the V gene TRBV27; 8 bases agree with TRBD1. With 5 bases clipped from V and 0 bases from J, the junction kept 2 bases outside the gene matches. Germline loops: CDR1 MNHEY, CDR2 SMNVEV (reference sequence). This CDR3 spans 15 amino acids. The CDR3 protein is CASSGQGATNEKLFF. CDR3 nucleotide sequence: TGTGCCAGCAGTGGACAGGGTGCAACTAATGAAAAACTGTTTTTT.

This chain joins TRBV4-2 and TRBJ2-7, with TRBD1 matching over 10 bases. V trimming: 4 bases; J trimming: 2 bases; junction bases outside the gene matches: 5. Germline V gene sequence: CDR1 LGHNA, CDR2 YNFKEQ. The CDR3 extends over 15 amino acids. The CDR3 sequence: CASSPGQGDTYEQYF. The CDR3, as DNA: TGTGCCAGCAGCCCCGGACAGGGGGACACCTACGAGCAGTACTTC.